Below are 15 T cell receptor beta chains sequenced from a single sample in a study of beta chain features in type 1 diabetes. No antigens are known for them. Findings and limits, study-wide: Among all four CD4+ subsets, Type 1 diabetes patients had TCRB CDR3s that were moderately but significantly shorter.

The entirety of the isolated RNA underwent reverse transcription, so expressed TCRB transcripts were sequenced. Libraries were prepared by immunoSEQ multiplex PCR; TCRdb keeps only in-frame clonotypes and omits some of them. The repertoire holds a few hundred thousand clones, with over 11% as singletons. The sequenced material came from naive CD4+ T cells from blood. Receptors originate from a man younger than 45 with type 1 diabetes.

This chain links TRBV14 with TRBJ2-3; 13 bases are a match to TRBD2. The CDR3 covers 17 residues. The V segment lost 4 bases and the J segment 4 bases; nucleotides outside the gene matches: 8. The V gene's germline CDR1 is SGHDN and CDR2 FVKESK. The DNA of the CDR3 is TGTGCCAGCAGCCGCTTACTAGCGGGGGGGGCAGCAGATACGCAGTATTTT. Residues: CASSRLLAGGAADTQYF.

The gene calls are TRBV6-5 and TRBJ1-4, with D perhaps TRBD1 (5 bases). V shed 0 bases and J shed 8 bases, with 16 bases lying between them. Per germline, CDR1 MNHEY and CDR2 SVGAGI. The CDR3 sequence is 16 residues long. CDR3 residues: CASSYSFGQGREKLFF. CDR3 DNA sequence: TGTGCCAGCAGTTACTCATTTGGCCAGGGCAGGGAAAAACTGTTTTTT.

This clone was found a few times. The V call is TRBV5-5, the J call TRBJ1-5, with D perhaps matching TRBD1 (5 bases). Trimming left V 4 bases short and J 1 base short, with 12 bases between. CDR1 is SGHKS and CDR2 is YYEKEE in the germline V gene (reference sequence). This CDR3 is 15 amino acids long. For the CDR3, the DNA is TGTGCCAGCAGCCATACAGGTCGGAGCAATCAGCCCCAGCATTTT. Protein product: CASSHTGRSNQPQHF.

This clone came up a few times. The chain links TRBV6-6 to TRBJ2-7, with D unresolved. The CDR3 extends over 13 amino acids. The V end lost 0 bases, the J end lost 6 bases, and 9 bases lay between the germline ends. Germline V CDR1 and CDR2: MNHNY, SVGAGI (reference sequence). Here the CDR3 reads CASSYSNRFEQYF. The CDR3 DNA follows: TGTGCCAGCAGTTACTCGAACAGATTCGAGCAGTACTTC.

The chain combines TRBV9 with TRBJ2-3, with a possible D match to TRBD1 (5 bases). Germline CDR1 and CDR2: SGDLS and YYNGEE. The CDR3 is made up of 16 amino acids. Trimming removed 0 bases at V and 3 bases at J, with 14 bases between. CDR3: CASSVGWAGLTDTQYF. DNA of the CDR3: TGTGCCAGCAGCGTAGGGTGGGCAGGGCTGACAGATACGCAGTATTTT.

The chain is built from TRBV7-6 and TRBJ2-7; D might be TRBD1 (6 bases). The CDR3 length is 13 residues. Germline loops: CDR1 SGHVS, CDR2 FNYEAQ. Trimming took 0 bases from V and 6 from J, leaving 9 bases between them. This CDR3 is CASSLALDSEQYF. CDR3 DNA: TGTGCCAGCAGCTTAGCCCTGGACAGCGAGCAGTACTTC.

V usage is TRBV6-1 and J usage is TRBJ1-6; 7 nucleotides line up with TRBD1. The CDR3 is 14 residues long. Germline-derived CDR1 and CDR2 are MNHNS and SASEGT. The V gene end was trimmed by 4 bases and the J gene end by 8 bases; junction bases not matched to a gene: 5. The CDR3 region is CASSARGRDSPLHF. DNA for the CDR3: TGTGCCAGCAGTGCAAGGGGGCGTGATTCACCCCTCCACTTT.

This clone showed up just a few times. The rearrangement joins TRBV7-8 to TRBJ2-5; D possibly corresponds to TRBD1 (6 bases). The germline V and J ends were trimmed by 0 bases and 6 bases, with 14 bases remaining between them. The CDR3 is made up of 15 amino acids. CDR1 is SGHVS and CDR2 is FQNEAQ in the germline V gene. CDR3 loop: CASSLASPGAQTQYF. The CDR3 nucleotides are TGTGCCAGCAGCTTAGCGTCCCCAGGGGCACAGACCCAGTACTTC.

The chain is built from TRBV7-8 and TRBJ1-5; 9 bases align to TRBD1. The CDR3 contains 14 residues. CDR1 is SGHVS and CDR2 is FQNEAQ in the germline V gene. V shed 4 bases, J shed 6 bases, and the junction held 4 bases outside the gene matches. As DNA, the CDR3 is TGTGCCAGCAGCTCCGGACAGGGGAGTCAGCCCCAGCATTTT. Its protein product is CASSSGQGSQPQHF.

The genes are TRBV5-1 and TRBJ2-1, with TRBD2 identical over 10 bases. With 4 bases clipped from V and 7 bases from J, the junction kept 11 bases outside the gene matches. This CDR3 region has 16 residues. The germline CDR1 and CDR2 sequences are SGHRS and YFSETQ. The CDR3 sequence is CASSPMSGGAKNEQFF. CDR3 nucleotide sequence: TGCGCCAGCAGCCCTATGAGCGGGGGGGCCAAGAATGAGCAGTTCTTC.

In its sample, this clone was seen a few times. The chain uses TRBV30 and TRBJ1-1, with TRBD1 identical over 12 bases. The V gene end was trimmed by 5 bases and the J gene end by 6 bases; junction bases not matched to a gene: 4. The CDR3 is 13 amino acids. Germline values: CDR1 GTSNPN, CDR2 SVGIG (reference sequence). In DNA form, the CDR3 reads TGTGCCTGGGGGACAGGGGGCAACCCTGAAGCTTTCTTT. Its protein product is CAWGTGGNPEAFF.

This clone was found a few times. The J gene is TRBJ1-4, the V gene TRBV30; D is undetermined. Trimming took 2 bases from V and 4 from J, leaving 17 bases between them. CDR1 and CDR2 (germline): GTSNPN, SVGIG (reference sequence). This CDR3 has 16 amino acids. Written as DNA, the CDR3 is TGTGCCTGGAGTTACACCCGGAACAGAGTTAATGAAAAACTGTTTTTT. This sequence encodes CAWSYTRNRVNEKLFF.

This clone was found once. The DNA for the CDR3 is TGTGCCAGCTCACCAGCCCGACAGACTCACATGTACAATGAGCAGTTCTTC. Protein product: CASSPARQTHMYNEQFF. This chain links TRBV18 with TRBJ2-1; a possible D gene is TRBD1 (5 bases). V was trimmed by 2 bases and J by 4 bases, leaving 18 bases between them. The germline V gene encodes CDR1 KGHSH and CDR2 LQKENI. There are 17 residues in the CDR3.

V is TRBV9 and J is TRBJ1-2; 7 nucleotides match TRBD1. V gave up 3 bases and J gave up 4 bases; unmatched junction bases: 6. This CDR3 has 14 residues. Germline V gives CDR1 SGDLS, CDR2 YYNGEE. The CDR3 spells CASSAGTETYGYTF. CDR3 bases: TGTGCCAGCAGCGCCGGGACAGAGACCTATGGCTACACCTTC.

This clone was seen a few times. The genes are TRBV5-1 and TRBJ2-7; 9 bases line up with TRBD2. The CDR3 is 18 amino acids. Per germline, CDR1 SGHRS and CDR2 YFSETQ. V lost 0 bases to trimming and J lost 3 bases; unmatched junction nucleotides: 13. The CDR3 DNA follows: TGCGCCAGCAGCTTGGCCGGTTCCCCACTAGCGGGTGGCTACGAGCAGTACTTC. This encodes CASSLAGSPLAGGYEQYF.